Listed below are T cell receptor beta chains from one sample, sequenced in a study of blood T cell repertoires in COVID-19. Using immunoSEQ multiplex PCR, the repertoire was profiled, and TCRdb retains in-frame clones only, with some absent. The sample has 200,000 to 250,000 clones; about 80% are singletons. What was sequenced was peripheral blood. These receptors were collected from a woman older than 75 with COVID-19, enrolled during active disease. CDR3s include the opening cysteine and the closing phenylalanine or tryptophan. Each record gives: V gene, clone size, D gene, J gene, CDR3 protein, CDR3 DNA. The D gene is left open where the match is weak. Size is omitted from some rows. Given values are once, few, many or a class for expanded clones.

V: TRBV5-5; size: once; D: -; J: TRBJ2-2; CDR3: CASSLAGVNTGELFF; DNA: TGTGCCAGCAGCTTGGCAGGGGTCAACACCGGGGAGCTGTTTTTT
V: TRBV5-4; size: -; D: TRBD2; J: TRBJ2-1; CDR3: CATSPGGAPYNEQFF; DNA: TGTGCCACTTCACCGGGGGGGGCCCCTTACAATGAGCAGTTCTTC
V: TRBV4-1; size: -; D: -; J: TRBJ2-5; CDR3: CASSQEALAPSLQETQYF; DNA: TGCGCCAGCAGCCAAGAAGCGCTAGCACCTAGCCTCCAAGAGACCCAGTACTTC
V: TRBV19; size: -; D: -; J: TRBJ2-3; CDR3: CASSTPGRDTQYF; DNA: TGTGCCAGTAGTACCCCGGGGAGAGATACGCAGTATTTT
V: TRBV28; size: once; D: TRBD1; J: TRBJ1-1; CDR3: CAGGQGLRGEAFF; DNA: TGTGCCGGAGGACAGGGGCTTCGGGGAGAAGCTTTCTTT
V: TRBV4-1; size: -; D: TRBD1; J: TRBJ2-7; CDR3: CASSLRDRDYEQYF; DNA: TGCGCCAGCAGCCTCCGGGACAGGGATTACGAGCAGTACTTC
V: TRBV5-1; size: -; D: -; J: TRBJ1-1; CDR3: CASSLGAGLNTEAFF; DNA: TGCGCCAGCAGCTTGGGGGCAGGGCTGAACACTGAAGCTTTCTTT
V: TRBV5-1; size: -; D: TRBD1; J: TRBJ1-6; CDR3: CASSRDSHYNSPLHF; DNA: TGCGCCAGCAGCAGGGACAGCCACTATAATTCACCCCTCCACTTT
V: TRBV11-2; size: few; D: -; J: TRBJ1-5; CDR3: CASSVRGGLHQPQHF; DNA: TGTGCCAGCAGCGTGAGGGGGGGGCTCCATCAGCCCCAGCATTTT
V: TRBV3-1/TRBV3-2; size: -; D: -; J: TRBJ1-1; CDR3: CASSQQGTEAFF; DNA: TGTGCCAGCAGCCAACAGGGGACGGAAGCTTTCTTT
V: TRBV6-5; size: few; D: TRBD1; J: TRBJ1-5; CDR3: CASSLGQLNQPQHF; DNA: TGTGCCAGCAGTTTGGGACAGCTCAATCAGCCCCAGCATTTT
V: TRBV5-1; size: once; D: -; J: TRBJ2-7; CDR3: CASSSENTGPYEQYF; DNA: TGCGCCAGCAGCTCGGAGAACACAGGCCCCTACGAGCAGTACTTC
V: TRBV6-5; size: -; D: -; J: TRBJ1-3; CDR3: CASSYSSANSGNTIYF; DNA: TGTGCCAGCAGTTACTCGAGTGCAAACTCTGGAAACACCATATATTTT
V: TRBV5-4; size: -; D: TRBD1; J: TRBJ2-2; CDR3: CASSKLTGGKKGGELFF; DNA: TGTGCCAGCAGCAAATTAACAGGGGGGAAAAAGGGCGGGGAGCTGTTTTTT
V: TRBV19; size: -; D: -; J: TRBJ1-2; CDR3: CASSVGSGIGGYTF; DNA: TGTGCCAGCAGCGTCGGGTCAGGGATCGGCGGCTACACCTTC
V: TRBV4-2; size: -; D: -; J: TRBJ1-2; CDR3: CASSQDQDGGIGGYTF; DNA: TGTGCCAGCAGCCAAGATCAAGACGGAGGGATTGGTGGCTACACCTTC
V: TRBV6-5; size: -; D: -; J: TRBJ2-2; CDR3: CASRWRQPNTGELFF; DNA: TGTGCCAGCAGGTGGCGGCAGCCGAACACCGGGGAGCTGTTTTTT
V: TRBV28; size: -; D: TRBD1; J: TRBJ1-6; CDR3: CASRSYRGNSPLHF; DNA: TGTGCCAGCAGAAGTTACAGGGGTAATTCACCCCTCCACTTT
V: TRBV10-3; size: -; D: -; J: TRBJ1-1; CDR3: CAISDPDRTFTEAFF; DNA: TGTGCCATCAGTGACCCAGACAGGACTTTCACTGAAGCTTTCTTT
V: TRBV7-2; size: once; D: TRBD1; J: TRBJ2-5; CDR3: CASSLGTGGGEETQYF; DNA: TGTGCCAGCAGCCTCGGGACAGGGGGAGGGGAAGAGACCCAGTACTTC
V: TRBV6-5; size: -; D: TRBD2; J: TRBJ2-1; CDR3: CASSLLAGGHNEQFF; DNA: TGTGCCAGCAGTCTCTTAGCGGGAGGTCACAATGAGCAGTTCTTC
V: TRBV5-8; size: -; D: TRBD1; J: TRBJ2-3; CDR3: CASGVGGLTGDTQYF; DNA: TGTGCCAGCGGGGTAGGGGGCCTCACGGGAGATACGCAGTATTTT
V: TRBV3-1/TRBV3-2; size: few; D: -; J: TRBJ2-5; CDR3: CASSLRAGNQYF; DNA: TGTGCCAGCAGCCTCCGGGCCGGGAACCAGTACTTC
V: TRBV13; size: once; D: TRBD2; J: TRBJ2-5; CDR3: CASSTRLAGAETQYF; DNA: TGTGCCAGCAGCACTCGACTAGCGGGAGCGGAGACCCAGTACTTC
V: TRBV9; size: once; D: TRBD2; J: TRBJ2-3; CDR3: CASSLGLAATDTQYF; DNA: TGTGCCAGCAGCCTGGGACTAGCGGCCACAGATACGCAGTATTTT
V: TRBV27; size: -; D: -; J: TRBJ1-2; CDR3: CASRDPRGGADYGYTF; DNA: TGTGCCAGCAGAGACCCCCGGGGGGGGGCTGATTATGGCTACACCTTC
V: TRBV6-2/TRBV6-3; size: -; D: TRBD1; J: TRBJ1-5; CDR3: CASSTRGRGYNQPQHF; DNA: TGTGCCAGCAGCACCAGGGGGCGGGGGTATAATCAGCCCCAGCATTTT
V: TRBV27; size: few; D: -; J: TRBJ1-1; CDR3: CASSPSGGRNTEAFF; DNA: TGTGCCAGCAGTCCCTCGGGGGGAAGGAACACTGAAGCTTTCTTT
V: TRBV6-6; size: -; D: -; J: TRBJ2-7; CDR3: CASTGQNSYEQYF; DNA: TGTGCCAGCACTGGACAGAACTCCTACGAGCAGTACTTC
V: TRBV5-1; size: -; D: -; J: TRBJ1-5; CDR3: CASSGDGEGPQHF; DNA: TGCGCCAGCAGCGGAGACGGTGAGGGGCCCCAGCATTTT
V: TRBV5-1; size: -; D: TRBD1; J: TRBJ2-7; CDR3: CASSWDYDRGRHF; DNA: TGCGCCAGCAGCTGGGATTATGACAGGGGTCGGCACTTC
V: TRBV10-3; size: -; D: -; J: TRBJ1-1; CDR3: CAISPPSVPNTEAFF; DNA: TGTGCCATCAGTCCCCCGAGCGTTCCCAACACTGAAGCTTTCTTT
V: TRBV7-2; size: -; D: -; J: TRBJ2-5; CDR3: CASSLTGVQETQYF; DNA: TGTGCCAGCAGCTTGACGGGGGTCCAAGAGACCCAGTACTTC
V: TRBV5-1; size: -; D: -; J: TRBJ1-2; CDR3: CASSLVRDNYGYTF; DNA: TGCGCCAGCAGCTTGGTCCGAGATAACTATGGCTACACCTTC
V: TRBV2; size: -; D: -; J: TRBJ1-6; CDR3: CASSETGSPLHF; DNA: TGTGCCAGCAGCGAAACAGGTTCACCCCTCCACTTT
V: TRBV7-3; size: -; D: -; J: TRBJ1-1; CDR3: CASSEGLNTEAFF; DNA: TGTGCCAGTTCGGAGGGGTTGAACACTGAAGCTTTCTTT
V: TRBV3-1/TRBV3-2; size: -; D: TRBD1; J: TRBJ2-1; CDR3: CASSQPTDREHEQFF; DNA: TGTGCCAGCAGCCAACCAACAGACAGGGAGCATGAGCAGTTCTTC
V: TRBV7-9; size: -; D: TRBD2; J: TRBJ2-5; CDR3: CASSLAPAGTETQYF; DNA: TGTGCCAGCAGCTTAGCCCCAGCGGGGACAGAGACCCAGTACTTC
V: TRBV6-5; size: -; D: -; J: TRBJ1-1; CDR3: CASTPSRPGTEAFF; DNA: TGTGCCAGCACTCCGAGCAGACCAGGGACTGAAGCTTTCTTT
V: TRBV3-1/TRBV3-2; size: few; D: -; J: TRBJ1-1; CDR3: CASSRTENTEAFF; DNA: TGTGCCAGCAGCCGGACAGAGAACACTGAAGCTTTCTTT
V: TRBV4-1; size: -; D: TRBD2; J: TRBJ2-1; CDR3: CASSQDWRGIAGGYNEQFF; DNA: TGCGCCAGCAGCCAAGATTGGCGGGGAATAGCGGGAGGTTACAATGAGCAGTTCTTC
V: TRBV7-9; size: -; D: -; J: TRBJ2-4; CDR3: CASSPGVDIKNIQYF; DNA: TGTGCCAGCAGCCCGGGGGTAGACATCAAAAACATTCAGTACTTC
V: TRBV19; size: -; D: TRBD2; J: TRBJ2-1; CDR3: CASSIRLAGGHNEQFF; DNA: TGTGCCAGTAGTATCCGACTAGCGGGGGGGCACAATGAGCAGTTCTTC
V: TRBV27; size: -; D: TRBD1; J: TRBJ2-7; CDR3: CASSSPGQSWYF; DNA: TGTGCCAGCAGTTCTCCGGGACAGAGTTGGTACTTC